This T cell receptor beta chain was captured in a study of blood T cell repertoires in COVID-19. Looking at the study overall: Sources were T cells, B-cell-depleted T cells, or PBMCs; the material itself was cDNA or gDNA.

V was pared by 3 bases and J by 0 bases, with 12 bases between. The CDR3 extends over 15 amino acids. CDR1 and CDR2 (germline): SNHLY, FYNNEI. Per the authors' pipeline: Nucleated cell counts were estimated from reference gene primer amplification. TCRdb keeps only in-frame clones here, not all; method: immunoSEQ multiplex PCR. The DNA was the basis for D and trimming; V, J and clone size are from that table. Of some 360,000 clones in the sample, more than 75% were seen once. Followed over time, Seattle patients had been enrolled while infection was active. The receptor was derived from a woman aged 60-75 years with COVID-19, enrolled during active disease. J is TRBJ2-7 and V is TRBV2, with a weak D call TRBD1 (6 bases). Input material: peripheral blood. The CDR3 region is CASSDLKGVSYEQYF. The CDR3 DNA follows: TGTGCCAGCAGTGATTTGAAGGGGGTCTCCTACGAGCAGTACTTC.